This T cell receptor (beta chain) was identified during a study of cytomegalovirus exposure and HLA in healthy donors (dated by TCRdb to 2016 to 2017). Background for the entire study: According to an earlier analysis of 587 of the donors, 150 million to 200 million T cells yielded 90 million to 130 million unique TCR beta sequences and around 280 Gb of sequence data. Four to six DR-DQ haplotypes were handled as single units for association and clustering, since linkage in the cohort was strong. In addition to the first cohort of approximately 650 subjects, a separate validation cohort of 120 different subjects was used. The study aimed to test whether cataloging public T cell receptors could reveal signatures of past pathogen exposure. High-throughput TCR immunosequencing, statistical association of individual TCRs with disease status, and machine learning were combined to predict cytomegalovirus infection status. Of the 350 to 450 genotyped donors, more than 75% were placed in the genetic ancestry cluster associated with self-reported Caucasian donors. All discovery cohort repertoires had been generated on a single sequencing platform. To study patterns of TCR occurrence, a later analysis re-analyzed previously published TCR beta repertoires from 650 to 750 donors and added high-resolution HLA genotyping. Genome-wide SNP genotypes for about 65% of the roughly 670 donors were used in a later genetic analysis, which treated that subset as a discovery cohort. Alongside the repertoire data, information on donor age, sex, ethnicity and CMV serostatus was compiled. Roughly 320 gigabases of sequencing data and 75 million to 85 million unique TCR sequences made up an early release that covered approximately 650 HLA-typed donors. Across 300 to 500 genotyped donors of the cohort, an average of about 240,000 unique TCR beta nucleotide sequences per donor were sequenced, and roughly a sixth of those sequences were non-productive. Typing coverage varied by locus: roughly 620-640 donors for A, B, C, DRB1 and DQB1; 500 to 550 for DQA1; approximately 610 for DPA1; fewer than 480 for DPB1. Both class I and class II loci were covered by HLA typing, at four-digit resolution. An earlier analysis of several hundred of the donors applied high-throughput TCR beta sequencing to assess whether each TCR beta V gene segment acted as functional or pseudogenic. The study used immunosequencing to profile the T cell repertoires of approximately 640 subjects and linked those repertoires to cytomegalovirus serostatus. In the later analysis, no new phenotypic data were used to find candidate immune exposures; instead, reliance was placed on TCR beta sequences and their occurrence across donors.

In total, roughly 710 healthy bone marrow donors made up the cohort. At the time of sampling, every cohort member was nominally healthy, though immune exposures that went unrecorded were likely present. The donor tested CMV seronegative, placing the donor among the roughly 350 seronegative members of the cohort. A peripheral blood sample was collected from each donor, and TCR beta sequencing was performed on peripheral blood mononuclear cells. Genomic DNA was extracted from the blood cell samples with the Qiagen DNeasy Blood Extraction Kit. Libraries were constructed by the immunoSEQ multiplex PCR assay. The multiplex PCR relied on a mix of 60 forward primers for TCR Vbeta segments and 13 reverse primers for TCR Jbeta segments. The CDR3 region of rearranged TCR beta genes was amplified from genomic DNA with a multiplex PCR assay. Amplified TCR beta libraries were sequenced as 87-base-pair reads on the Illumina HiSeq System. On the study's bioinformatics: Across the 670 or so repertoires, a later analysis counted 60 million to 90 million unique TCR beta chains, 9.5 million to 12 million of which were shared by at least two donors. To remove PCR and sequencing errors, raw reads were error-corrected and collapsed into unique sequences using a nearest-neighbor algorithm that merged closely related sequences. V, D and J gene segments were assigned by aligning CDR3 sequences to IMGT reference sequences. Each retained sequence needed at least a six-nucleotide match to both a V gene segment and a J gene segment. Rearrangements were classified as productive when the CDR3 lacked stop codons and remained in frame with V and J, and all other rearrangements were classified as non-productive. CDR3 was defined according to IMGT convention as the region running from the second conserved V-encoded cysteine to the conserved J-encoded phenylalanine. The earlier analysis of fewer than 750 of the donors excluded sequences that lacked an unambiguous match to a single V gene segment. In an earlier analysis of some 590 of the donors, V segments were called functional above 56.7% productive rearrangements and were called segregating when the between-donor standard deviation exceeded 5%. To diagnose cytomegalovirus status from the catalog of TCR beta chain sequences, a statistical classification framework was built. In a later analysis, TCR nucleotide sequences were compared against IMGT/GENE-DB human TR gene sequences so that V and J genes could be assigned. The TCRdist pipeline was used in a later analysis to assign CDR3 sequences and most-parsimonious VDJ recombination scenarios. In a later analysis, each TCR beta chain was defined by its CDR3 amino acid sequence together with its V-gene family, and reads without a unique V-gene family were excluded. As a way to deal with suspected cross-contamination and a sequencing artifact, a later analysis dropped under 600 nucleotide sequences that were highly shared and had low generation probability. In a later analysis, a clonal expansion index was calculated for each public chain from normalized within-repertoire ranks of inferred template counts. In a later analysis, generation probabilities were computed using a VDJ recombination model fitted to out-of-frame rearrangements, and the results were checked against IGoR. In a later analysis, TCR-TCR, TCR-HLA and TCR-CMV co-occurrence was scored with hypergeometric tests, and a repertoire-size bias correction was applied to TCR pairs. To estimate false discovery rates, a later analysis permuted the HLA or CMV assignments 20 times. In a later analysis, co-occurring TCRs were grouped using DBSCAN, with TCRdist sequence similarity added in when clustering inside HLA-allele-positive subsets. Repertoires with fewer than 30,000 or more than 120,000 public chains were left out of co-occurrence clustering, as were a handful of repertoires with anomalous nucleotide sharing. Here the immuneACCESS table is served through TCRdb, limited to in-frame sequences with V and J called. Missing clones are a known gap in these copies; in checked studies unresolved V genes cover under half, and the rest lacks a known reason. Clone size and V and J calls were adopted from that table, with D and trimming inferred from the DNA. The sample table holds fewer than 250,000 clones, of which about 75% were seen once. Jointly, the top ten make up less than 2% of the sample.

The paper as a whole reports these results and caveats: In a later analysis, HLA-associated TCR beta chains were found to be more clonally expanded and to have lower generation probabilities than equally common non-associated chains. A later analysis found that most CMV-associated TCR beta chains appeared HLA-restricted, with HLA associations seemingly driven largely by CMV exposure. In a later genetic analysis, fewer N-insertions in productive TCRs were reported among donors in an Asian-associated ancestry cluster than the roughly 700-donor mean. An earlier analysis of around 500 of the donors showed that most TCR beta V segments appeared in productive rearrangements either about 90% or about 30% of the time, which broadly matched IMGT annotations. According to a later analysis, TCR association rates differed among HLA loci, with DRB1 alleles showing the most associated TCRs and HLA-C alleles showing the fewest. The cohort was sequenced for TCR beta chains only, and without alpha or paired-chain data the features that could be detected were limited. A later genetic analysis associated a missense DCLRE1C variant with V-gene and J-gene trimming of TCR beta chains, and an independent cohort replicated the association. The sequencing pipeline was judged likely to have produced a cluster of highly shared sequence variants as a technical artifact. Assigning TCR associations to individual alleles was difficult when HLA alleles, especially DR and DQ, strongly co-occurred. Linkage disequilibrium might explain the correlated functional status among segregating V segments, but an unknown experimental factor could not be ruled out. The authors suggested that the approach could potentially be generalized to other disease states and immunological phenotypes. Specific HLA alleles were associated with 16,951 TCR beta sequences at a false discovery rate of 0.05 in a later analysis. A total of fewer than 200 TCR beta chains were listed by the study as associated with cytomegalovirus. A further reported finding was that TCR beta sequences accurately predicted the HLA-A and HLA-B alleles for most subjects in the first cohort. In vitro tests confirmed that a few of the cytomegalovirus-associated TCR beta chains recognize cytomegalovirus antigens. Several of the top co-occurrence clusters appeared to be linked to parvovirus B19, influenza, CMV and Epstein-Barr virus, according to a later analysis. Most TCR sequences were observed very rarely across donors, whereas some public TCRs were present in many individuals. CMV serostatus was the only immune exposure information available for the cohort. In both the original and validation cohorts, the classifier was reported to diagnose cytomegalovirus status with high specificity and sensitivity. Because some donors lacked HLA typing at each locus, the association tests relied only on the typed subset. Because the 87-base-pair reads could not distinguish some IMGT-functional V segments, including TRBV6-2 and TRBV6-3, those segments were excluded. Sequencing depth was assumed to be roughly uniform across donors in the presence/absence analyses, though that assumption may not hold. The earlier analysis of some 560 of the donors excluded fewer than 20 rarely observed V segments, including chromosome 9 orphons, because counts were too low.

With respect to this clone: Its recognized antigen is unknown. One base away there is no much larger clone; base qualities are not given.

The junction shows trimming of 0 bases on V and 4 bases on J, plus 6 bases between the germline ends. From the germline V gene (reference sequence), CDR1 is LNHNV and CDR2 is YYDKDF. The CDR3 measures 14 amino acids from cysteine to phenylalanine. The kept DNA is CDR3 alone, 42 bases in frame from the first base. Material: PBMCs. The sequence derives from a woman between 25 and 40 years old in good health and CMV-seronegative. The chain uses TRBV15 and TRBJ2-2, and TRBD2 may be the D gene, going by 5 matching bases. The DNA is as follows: TGTGCCACCAGCAGAGATCTAGCCACCGGGGAGCTGTTTTTT. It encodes CATSRDLATGELFF.